This is a list of T cell receptor beta chains from one sample in a study of breast tumors, draining lymph nodes, adjacent tissues. TCRdb independently ran MiXCR on the multiplex PCR reads; one entry per CDR3 protein. The table shows 200,000 or so distinct CDR3 sequences, with 31% occurring only once. Material: axillary lymph node tissue. Every receptor here comes from a female donor with breast cancer. Some clones in this sample may be carry-over from other donors' samples. The CDR3 runs from the conserved cysteine through the conserved F or W. The D gene is left open where the match is weak. Size values are once, few and many counts, or a class for expanded clones, and some rows have none.

V	D	size	J	DNA	CDR3
TRBV10-3	.	.	TRBJ2-3	TGTGCCATCAGTGAGCCCCTAACGGGAGACTCCACAGATACGCAGTATTTT	CAISEPLTGDSTDTQYF
TRBV18	TRBD2	few	TRBJ2-2	TGTGCCAGCTCACTATCTAGCGGGCGCACCGGGGAGCTGTTTTTT	CASSLSSGRTGELFF
TRBV20-1	TRBD1	many	TRBJ1-6	TGCAGTGCGAGGGACAGTTATAATTCACCCCTCCACTTT	CSARDSYNSPLHF
TRBV7-2	TRBD1	.	TRBJ2-1	TGTGCCAGCAGCTTAGCGAGGACAGGGATTGAGCAGTTCTTC	CASSLARTGIEQFF
TRBV20-1	TRBD2	many	TRBJ2-1	TGCAGTGAGGCTAGCGGGGGGATCTACAATGAGCAGTTCTTC	CSEASGGIYNEQFF
TRBV2	TRBD1	many	TRBJ1-4	TGTGCCAGCAGGGGGACAGGGGGTGAAAAACTGTTTTTT	CASRGTGGEKLFF
TRBV25-1	TRBD1	.	TRBJ1-5	TGTGCCACCACGACAGGGGACGCCAGGCCCCAGCATTTT	CATTTGDARPQHF
TRBV11-2	TRBD2	many	TRBJ2-2	TGTGCCAGCAGCAAACTAGCGGGGGGGCCGGGCACCGGGGAGCTGTTTTTT	CASSKLAGGPGTGELFF
TRBV13	.	many	TRBJ1-2	TGTGCCAGCAGCTCGACATCCAGCTATGGCTACACCTTC	CASSSTSSYGYTF
TRBV5-1	TRBD2	many	TRBJ2-3	TGCGCCAGCGGGACTAGCGGGGGGGCCGCAGATACGCAGTATTTT	CASGTSGGAADTQYF
TRBV20-1	TRBD1	many	TRBJ2-1	TGCAGTGCACCTCCAGGGGGCAGCGACAATGAGCAGTTCTTC	CSAPPGGSDNEQFF